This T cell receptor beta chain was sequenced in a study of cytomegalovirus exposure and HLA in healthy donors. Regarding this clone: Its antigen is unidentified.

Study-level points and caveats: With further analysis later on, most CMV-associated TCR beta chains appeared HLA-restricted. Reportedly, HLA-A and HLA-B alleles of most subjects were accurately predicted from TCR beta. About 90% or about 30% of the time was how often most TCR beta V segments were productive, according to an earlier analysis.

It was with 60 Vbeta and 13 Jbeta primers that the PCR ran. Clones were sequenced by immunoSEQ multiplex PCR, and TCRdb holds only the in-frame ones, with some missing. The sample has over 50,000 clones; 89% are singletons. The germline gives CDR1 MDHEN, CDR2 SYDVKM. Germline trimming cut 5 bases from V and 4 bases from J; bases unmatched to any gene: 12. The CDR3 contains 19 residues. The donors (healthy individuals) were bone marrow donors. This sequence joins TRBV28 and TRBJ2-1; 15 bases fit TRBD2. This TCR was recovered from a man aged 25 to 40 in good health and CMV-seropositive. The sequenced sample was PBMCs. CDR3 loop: CASSGAGLAGGRPYNEQFF. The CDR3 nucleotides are TGTGCCAGCAGTGGAGCCGGACTAGCGGGAGGGCGACCTTACAATGAGCAGTTCTTC.